This TCR beta chain was sequenced during a study of shared clonotypes between healthy human individuals (TCRdb year 2020). Concerning the study at large: The cohort included three men and a couple of women between 18 and 49 years of age. To estimate repertoire size and how much clonotype sharing occurs between individuals, the study deeply sequenced the blood TCR repertoires of several healthy adults. Per donor, leukapheresis produced somewhere between about 0.8 and 9 billion PBMCs. Libraries were prepared and TCR repertoires were sequenced by different laboratories using diverse techniques, in order to increase sequencing depth and limit assay-specific biases. For each donor, CD4 naive and CD4 memory were each run on three plates, CD8 naive on two plates, and CD8 memory on one plate. Overall results and qualifications from the work: Compared with non-shared clonotypes, the clonotypes found in all four sorted-subset donors had higher generation probabilities. Rarefaction of sorted-subset datasets indicated incomplete sequencing despite the large sequencing depth. Because the study included a small number of donors, the genetic and exposure-history diversity represented was limited. About 5% of naive CD4, roughly 3.5% of naive CD8, roughly 2.5% of memory CD4, and 0.35% to 0.5% of memory CD8 clonotypes were shared across a few donors. Only blood was sampled, and tissue TCR repertoires likely differ from those in blood. Pairwise subsampling indicated that sequencing depth was expected to affect the degree of clonotype sharing among donors. Naive subsets generally had larger estimated clonotype richness than memory subsets.

A word on this clone: It has no known antigen specificity. No base qualities exist here, and no much larger clone lies one base off it.

Using the deep immunoSEQ assay, multiplex PCR amplified TCR CDR3 regions from genomic DNA. For each cell subset, the extracted genomic DNA was distributed evenly across all wells of several immunoSEQ 96-well plates, and each plate served as one replicate. For sorted subsets, each replicate PCR was loaded with 200 ng genomic DNA, equivalent to 25,000 to 35,000 T cell genomes. Purified libraries were quantified with a Qubit 3.0 fluorometer, sized on a Bioanalyzer 2100, and re-quantified with the KAPA Library Quantification kit. A separate single-read 150-cycle Illumina NextSeq 550 flow cell was used to sequence each immunoSEQ 96-well plate. In the authors' own workflow: The immunoSEQ output contained only junctional sequences without quality scores, so filtering could not match that applied to full-length reads. To assign V/J genes and CDR3, sequences were annotated using PyIR, a Python wrapper for IgBLAST v1.9, with IMGT germline references. Reads with weak V/J assignments (E-value above 1e-6), missing CDR3, stop codons, out-of-frame junctions, or ambiguous translated residues were removed. V3J clonotypes were defined as sequences sharing the same inferred V gene, J gene, and CDR3 amino acid sequence. The percentage overlap between two repertoires was calculated by dividing the number of shared unique clonotypes by the size of the smaller repertoire. RTK rarefaction, the Chao1 estimator, and Recon v2.1 estimates of unobserved clonotypes were used to assess repertoire richness. OLGA was used to compute generation probabilities for all TCRbeta clonotypes that the gDNA method yielded from a handful of donors. The clones in this table, taken by TCRdb from immuneACCESS, are in-frame only. Not every clone is retained; where verified, under half of the shortfall comes from an unresolved V gene, and the cause of the rest is unknown. Clone size and V and J calls were adopted from that table, with D and trimming inferred from the DNA. In this sample the table shows around 2,000,000 clones, about 93% of which occur a single time. 1.5% to 2% of the sample is taken by the ten largest.

CDR1 and CDR2 are drawn from the germline V gene: SGHNT, YENEEA. V ends up 5 bases short and J 6 bases short, with an unmatched junction base count of 6. The CDR3, from cysteine to phenylalanine, totals 13 residues. The retained sequence is limited to the CDR3, 39 bases, with the frame set at the first base. CD8 naive samples were obtained by positive selection for CCR7 among CD45RO-negative cells, yielding a CD45RA+CCR7+ population from which TemRA cells were excluded. Healthy HIV-negative adults with no recently reported acute infections or vaccinations were included as donors. Every donor was a Caucasian adult residing in Nashville, Tennessee, USA. Blood was obtained by leukapheresis, after which PBMCs were separated by Ficoll-Histopaque density gradient centrifugation and cryopreserved in liquid nitrogen vapor phase. Analytical flow cytometry was used to check the purity and quantity of every magnetically sorted T cell population. Genomic DNA was isolated from each sorted fraction and quantified by UV absorbance on a Nanodrop 2000c.

The sequencing input was naive CD8+ T cells from PBMCs. What this sample's cell subset or site label stands for: CD45RA+CCR7+. The rearranged segments are TRBV11-3 and TRBJ1-1; 7 bases in the middle match TRBD1. The sequence was obtained from a man between 18 and 35 years old in good health. Some clones in this sample may be carry-over from other donors' samples. Here the CDR3 is given as CASSHRDSAEAFF. The nucleotide sequence reads TGTGCCAGCAGCCATCGGGACAGTGCTGAAGCTTTCTTT.